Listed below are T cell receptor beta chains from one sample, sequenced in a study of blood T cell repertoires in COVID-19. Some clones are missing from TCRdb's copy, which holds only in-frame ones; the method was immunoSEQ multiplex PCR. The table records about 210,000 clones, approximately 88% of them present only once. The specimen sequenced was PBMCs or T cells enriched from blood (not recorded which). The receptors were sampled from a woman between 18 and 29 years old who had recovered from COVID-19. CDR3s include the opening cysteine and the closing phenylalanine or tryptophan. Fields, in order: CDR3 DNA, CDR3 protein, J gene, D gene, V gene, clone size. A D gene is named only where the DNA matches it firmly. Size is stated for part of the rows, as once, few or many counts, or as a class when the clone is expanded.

CDR3nt: TGTGCCAGCAGTGATGAGGGCAGTACCACTGAAGCTTTCTTT; CDR3aa: CASSDEGSTTEAFF; j_gene: TRBJ1-1; d_gene: NA; v_gene: TRBV2; abundance: once
CDR3nt: TGTGCCAGCAGCCTACTCGGAAGGAGTAACTATGGCTACACCTTC; CDR3aa: CASSLLGRSNYGYTF; j_gene: TRBJ1-2; d_gene: NA; v_gene: TRBV11-1; abundance: NA
CDR3nt: TGTGCCAGCACCTCCGGGGCGGGGAGGGGCACAGATACGCAGTATTTT; CDR3aa: CASTSGAGRGTDTQYF; j_gene: TRBJ2-3; d_gene: TRBD2; v_gene: TRBV2; abundance: NA
CDR3nt: TGTGCCAGTAGACATCCGACAGGAAGAAGCGGAGGCTCCTACAATGAGCAGTTCTTC; CDR3aa: CASRHPTGRSGGSYNEQFF; j_gene: TRBJ2-1; d_gene: NA; v_gene: TRBV19; abundance: NA
CDR3nt: TGTGCCAGCAGTGACTTGTCGGGGGGGCCGGATGAGCAGTTCTTC; CDR3aa: CASSDLSGGPDEQFF; j_gene: TRBJ2-1; d_gene: TRBD2; v_gene: TRBV6-4; abundance: NA
CDR3nt: TGTGCCAGCAGTGACAGCAGGATCAACACTGAAGCTTTCTTT; CDR3aa: CASSDSRINTEAFF; j_gene: TRBJ1-1; d_gene: NA; v_gene: TRBV2; abundance: once
CDR3nt: TGTGCCTGGGGACTAGCGGGGGGAAGCTCCTACGAGCAGTACTTC; CDR3aa: CAWGLAGGSSYEQYF; j_gene: TRBJ2-7; d_gene: TRBD2; v_gene: TRBV30; abundance: NA
CDR3nt: TGTGCCAGCAGGAACTCGGGACAGGGGGCGTCTGGCTACACCTTC; CDR3aa: CASRNSGQGASGYTF; j_gene: TRBJ1-2; d_gene: TRBD1; v_gene: TRBV3-1/TRBV3-2; abundance: NA
CDR3nt: TGTGCCAGTAGTTTGACAGGGGGTAACACGGGGGAGCTGTTTTTT; CDR3aa: CASSLTGGNTGELFF; j_gene: TRBJ2-2; d_gene: TRBD1; v_gene: TRBV19; abundance: NA
CDR3nt: TGTGCCAGCAGTGCCCGACAGAGTAGAAGCTCCTATAATTCACCCCTCCACTTT; CDR3aa: CASSARQSRSSYNSPLHF; j_gene: TRBJ1-6; d_gene: NA; v_gene: TRBV2; abundance: NA
CDR3nt: TGTGCCAGCAGTTTTAGGGTACGGGGCACTGAAGCTTTCTTT; CDR3aa: CASSFRVRGTEAFF; j_gene: TRBJ1-1; d_gene: NA; v_gene: TRBV6-6; abundance: NA
CDR3nt: TGCAGCGCACGAGCCCCCCGGGCTGAAGCTTTCTTT; CDR3aa: CSARAPRAEAFF; j_gene: TRBJ1-1; d_gene: NA; v_gene: TRBV29-1; abundance: once
CDR3nt: TGTGCCAGCTCACGGAAACAGGATAGCAATCAGCCCCAGCATTTT; CDR3aa: CASSRKQDSNQPQHF; j_gene: TRBJ1-5; d_gene: NA; v_gene: TRBV18; abundance: NA
CDR3nt: TGTGCCAGCATCACCGACCAGGGCAACTATGGCTACACCTTC; CDR3aa: CASITDQGNYGYTF; j_gene: TRBJ1-2; d_gene: NA; v_gene: TRBV6-5; abundance: NA
CDR3nt: TGTGCCAGCGGGGCCAGGGGGGACAATAATTCACCCCTCCACTTT; CDR3aa: CASGARGDNNSPLHF; j_gene: TRBJ1-6; d_gene: TRBD1; v_gene: TRBV7-9; abundance: NA
CDR3nt: TGTGCCAGCATTTCGTCGAGCTCCTACAATGAGCAGTTCTTC; CDR3aa: CASISSSSYNEQFF; j_gene: TRBJ2-1; d_gene: NA; v_gene: TRBV28; abundance: NA
CDR3nt: TGTGCCAGCAGCTTGACATCGGACAGGGGCGAGCAGTACTTC; CDR3aa: CASSLTSDRGEQYF; j_gene: TRBJ2-7; d_gene: TRBD1; v_gene: TRBV5-5; abundance: NA
CDR3nt: TGCGCCAGCAGCCAAGAGGGTTCCAGGGGAGATTCACCCCTCCACTTT; CDR3aa: CASSQEGSRGDSPLHF; j_gene: TRBJ1-6; d_gene: NA; v_gene: TRBV4-1; abundance: NA
CDR3nt: TGTGCCAGCAGCTTAGTGTCAGATAGCAATCAGCCCCAGCATTTT; CDR3aa: CASSLVSDSNQPQHF; j_gene: TRBJ1-5; d_gene: NA; v_gene: TRBV7-2; abundance: NA
CDR3nt: TGTGCCAGCAGCCCCGGCTCTTCGGGATGGGAGACCCAGTACTTC; CDR3aa: CASSPGSSGWETQYF; j_gene: TRBJ2-5; d_gene: NA; v_gene: TRBV6-2/TRBV6-3; abundance: NA
CDR3nt: TGTGCCAGCAGTTTATATCCCACTAACGCGGGAGCTTTCTTT; CDR3aa: CASSLYPTNAGAFF; j_gene: TRBJ1-1; d_gene: NA; v_gene: TRBV28; abundance: NA
CDR3nt: TGTGCCAGCACCATCGGGGGAAATCAGCCCCAGCATTTT; CDR3aa: CASTIGGNQPQHF; j_gene: TRBJ1-5; d_gene: NA; v_gene: TRBV12-3/TRBV12-4; abundance: once
CDR3nt: TGCGCCAGCAGCTTGGGATCAGCGGGGGGCACCAATGAGCAGTTCTTC; CDR3aa: CASSLGSAGGTNEQFF; j_gene: TRBJ2-1; d_gene: TRBD2; v_gene: TRBV5-1; abundance: few
CDR3nt: TGTGCCAGCAGTTTAGACAGCCACACTGAAGCTTTCTTT; CDR3aa: CASSLDSHTEAFF; j_gene: TRBJ1-1; d_gene: NA; v_gene: TRBV12-3/TRBV12-4; abundance: NA
CDR3nt: TGTGCCAGCTCACCGGGAGCAGGGGATCAGCCCCAGCATTTT; CDR3aa: CASSPGAGDQPQHF; j_gene: TRBJ1-5; d_gene: NA; v_gene: TRBV18; abundance: NA
CDR3nt: TGTGCCAGCAGCGTAACAGGGGCAACCGGGGAGCTGTTTTTT; CDR3aa: CASSVTGATGELFF; j_gene: TRBJ2-2; d_gene: TRBD1; v_gene: TRBV9; abundance: once
CDR3nt: TGCGCCAGCAGCCAAGGCCGGCAGCGGGGGATGAGAAATGAGCAGTTCTTC; CDR3aa: CASSQGRQRGMRNEQFF; j_gene: TRBJ2-1; d_gene: TRBD2; v_gene: TRBV4-1; abundance: NA
CDR3nt: TGCAGCGTTCCTCCGGGGGGGAACTACAATGAGCAGTTCTTC; CDR3aa: CSVPPGGNYNEQFF; j_gene: TRBJ2-1; d_gene: TRBD2; v_gene: TRBV29-1; abundance: NA
CDR3nt: TGTGCCAGTAGTATCAACACCTATCAGCCCCAGCATTTT; CDR3aa: CASSINTYQPQHF; j_gene: TRBJ1-5; d_gene: NA; v_gene: TRBV19; abundance: NA
CDR3nt: TGTGCCAGCAGCACCCAGGGGGCGGGAAGGTCATACGAGCAGTACTTC; CDR3aa: CASSTQGAGRSYEQYF; j_gene: TRBJ2-7; d_gene: TRBD1; v_gene: TRBV7-9; abundance: NA
CDR3nt: TGTGCCAGCGGGTCAGAGGTATCCTACGAGCAGTACTTC; CDR3aa: CASGSEVSYEQYF; j_gene: TRBJ2-7; d_gene: NA; v_gene: TRBV12-3/TRBV12-4; abundance: NA
CDR3nt: TGTGCCAGCAGTGTGCCCGGGAACACTGAAGCTTTCTTT; CDR3aa: CASSVPGNTEAFF; j_gene: TRBJ1-1; d_gene: NA; v_gene: TRBV2; abundance: NA
CDR3nt: TGCGCCAGCAGCTTGGCCGGCAGGGTGGATTCACCCCTCCACTTT; CDR3aa: CASSLAGRVDSPLHF; j_gene: TRBJ1-6; d_gene: NA; v_gene: TRBV5-1; abundance: NA
CDR3nt: TGTGCCAGCAGCCAAACAGAGAGCAGAGGGAAACTGTTTTTT; CDR3aa: CASSQTESRGKLFF; j_gene: TRBJ1-4; d_gene: NA; v_gene: TRBV3-1/TRBV3-2; abundance: NA
CDR3nt: TGTGCCAGCAGCGTAGCTGGGACAGGGTTTGCTGGCTACACCTTC; CDR3aa: CASSVAGTGFAGYTF; j_gene: TRBJ1-2; d_gene: TRBD1; v_gene: TRBV9; abundance: NA
CDR3nt: TGTGCCAGTAAAAGTCAGGGGTCAGATACGCAGTATTTT; CDR3aa: CASKSQGSDTQYF; j_gene: TRBJ2-3; d_gene: NA; v_gene: TRBV19; abundance: NA
CDR3nt: TGTGCAAGTGCGGGAGGTACAGGAGTGGGTTCCGAGCAGTACTTC; CDR3aa: CASAGGTGVGSEQYF; j_gene: TRBJ2-7; d_gene: NA; v_gene: TRBV12-2; abundance: NA
CDR3nt: TGCAGCGTTGTAACGGGGGGCAGGGAGACCCAGTACTTC; CDR3aa: CSVVTGGRETQYF; j_gene: TRBJ2-5; d_gene: NA; v_gene: TRBV29-1; abundance: NA
CDR3nt: TGTGCCAGCAGCTTGGGACTAGCGGGGGGCCGGGGCACCGGGGAGCTGTTTTTT; CDR3aa: CASSLGLAGGRGTGELFF; j_gene: TRBJ2-2; d_gene: TRBD2; v_gene: TRBV5-5; abundance: many
CDR3nt: TGTGCCAGCAGCCTACCGGGACAGGCGAACACCGGGGAGCTGTTTTTT; CDR3aa: CASSLPGQANTGELFF; j_gene: TRBJ2-2; d_gene: TRBD1; v_gene: TRBV5-6; abundance: NA
CDR3nt: TGTGCCAGCAGCTTAGCCTTGACAGGGAACTATGGCTACACCTTC; CDR3aa: CASSLALTGNYGYTF; j_gene: TRBJ1-2; d_gene: TRBD1; v_gene: TRBV7-2; abundance: NA
CDR3nt: TGTGCCACCAGACAGGGACGCTATGATTTTAATGAAAAACTGTTTTTT; CDR3aa: CATRQGRYDFNEKLFF; j_gene: TRBJ1-4; d_gene: NA; v_gene: TRBV15; abundance: NA
CDR3nt: TGCAGCGTGAAGGGACAAAATAAGTACAATGAGCAGTTCTTC; CDR3aa: CSVKGQNKYNEQFF; j_gene: TRBJ2-1; d_gene: NA; v_gene: TRBV29-1; abundance: NA
CDR3nt: TGTGCCAGCAGTTCCCCGACAGGGAAGAGCTCTGGAAACACCATATATTTT; CDR3aa: CASSSPTGKSSGNTIYF; j_gene: TRBJ1-3; d_gene: TRBD1; v_gene: TRBV27; abundance: NA
CDR3nt: TGTGCCAGCAGCGTAGAGGCGGTCGGGGAGACCCAGTACTTC; CDR3aa: CASSVEAVGETQYF; j_gene: TRBJ2-5; d_gene: NA; v_gene: TRBV9; abundance: once
CDR3nt: TGTGCCAGCAGTGATTCAGGGGGCGGCAATCAGCCCCAGCATTTT; CDR3aa: CASSDSGGGNQPQHF; j_gene: TRBJ1-5; d_gene: TRBD1; v_gene: TRBV28; abundance: NA
CDR3nt: TGTGCCAGCAGCTACCGGTCGTTGCGTCGGAGGCACACTGAAGCTTTCTTT; CDR3aa: CASSYRSLRRRHTEAFF; j_gene: TRBJ1-1; d_gene: NA; v_gene: TRBV28; abundance: NA
CDR3nt: TGTGCCAGCCGGGACAGCAGCTACAATGAGCAGTTCTTC; CDR3aa: CASRDSSYNEQFF; j_gene: TRBJ2-1; d_gene: TRBD1; v_gene: TRBV2; abundance: NA
CDR3nt: TGTGCTAGTGGTTTGGTGCCGGGACTAGCGGGAGATGAGCAGTTCTTC; CDR3aa: CASGLVPGLAGDEQFF; j_gene: TRBJ2-1; d_gene: TRBD2; v_gene: TRBV12-5; abundance: NA
CDR3nt: TGTGCCAGCAGCCCTCCCGAGGGACAGAACTACAATGAGCAGTTCTTC; CDR3aa: CASSPPEGQNYNEQFF; j_gene: TRBJ2-1; d_gene: TRBD1; v_gene: TRBV7-9; abundance: once
CDR3nt: TGTGCCAGCAGTGAACGGTTAGGGGCGAGCTCGTTCTATGGCTACACCTTC; CDR3aa: CASSERLGASSFYGYTF; j_gene: TRBJ1-2; d_gene: NA; v_gene: TRBV6-1; abundance: NA
CDR3nt: TGTGCTAGTGGTACTAGCGGGGCGGACAATGAGCAGTTCTTC; CDR3aa: CASGTSGADNEQFF; j_gene: TRBJ2-1; d_gene: TRBD2; v_gene: TRBV12-5; abundance: few
CDR3nt: TGTGCCAGCAGCCCTCTACTAGCGGGGGGGCAGAATGAGCAGTTCTTC; CDR3aa: CASSPLLAGGQNEQFF; j_gene: TRBJ2-1; d_gene: TRBD2; v_gene: TRBV6-2/TRBV6-3; abundance: once
CDR3nt: TGCGCCAGCAGCTTACGCAGGCAAGCAACTAATGAAAAACTGTTTTTT; CDR3aa: CASSLRRQATNEKLFF; j_gene: TRBJ1-4; d_gene: NA; v_gene: TRBV5-1; abundance: NA
CDR3nt: TGTGCCAGCAGTTTATTCGGGCAGGGCGGGGGTTACGAGCAGTACTTC; CDR3aa: CASSLFGQGGGYEQYF; j_gene: TRBJ2-7; d_gene: TRBD2; v_gene: TRBV28; abundance: NA